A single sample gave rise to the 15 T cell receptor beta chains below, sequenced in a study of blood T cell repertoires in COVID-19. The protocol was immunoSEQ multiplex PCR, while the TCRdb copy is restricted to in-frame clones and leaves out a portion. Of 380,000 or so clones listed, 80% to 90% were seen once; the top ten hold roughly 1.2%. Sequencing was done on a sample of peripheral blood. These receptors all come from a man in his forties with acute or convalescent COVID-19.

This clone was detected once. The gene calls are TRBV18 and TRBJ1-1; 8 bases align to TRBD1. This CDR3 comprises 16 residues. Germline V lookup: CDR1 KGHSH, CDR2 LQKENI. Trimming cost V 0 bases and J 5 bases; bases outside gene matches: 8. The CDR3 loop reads CASSPPNRGTGTEAFF. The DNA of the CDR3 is TGTGCCAGCTCACCACCTAACAGGGGGACGGGTACTGAAGCTTTCTTT.

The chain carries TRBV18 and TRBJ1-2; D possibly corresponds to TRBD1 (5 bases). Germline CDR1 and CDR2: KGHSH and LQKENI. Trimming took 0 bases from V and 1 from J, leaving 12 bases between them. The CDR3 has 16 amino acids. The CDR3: CASSPPGRKHNYGYTF. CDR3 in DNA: TGTGCCAGCTCACCACCGGGGCGGAAGCATAACTATGGCTACACCTTC.

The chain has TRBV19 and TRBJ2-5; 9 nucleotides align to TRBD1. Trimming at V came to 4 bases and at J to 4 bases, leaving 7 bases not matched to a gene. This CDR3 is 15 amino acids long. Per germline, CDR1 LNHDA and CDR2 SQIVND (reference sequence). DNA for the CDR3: TGTGCCAGTAGTAGGACCGGGACAGGGACAGAGACCCAGTACTTC. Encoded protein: CASSRTGTGTETQYF.

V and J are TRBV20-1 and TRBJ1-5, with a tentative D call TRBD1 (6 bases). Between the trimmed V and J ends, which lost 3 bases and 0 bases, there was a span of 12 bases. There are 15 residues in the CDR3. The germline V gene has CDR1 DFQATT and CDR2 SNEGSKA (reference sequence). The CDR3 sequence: CSASSGQYSNQPQHF. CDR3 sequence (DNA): TGCAGTGCTAGTTCCGGACAGTATAGCAATCAGCCCCAGCATTTT.

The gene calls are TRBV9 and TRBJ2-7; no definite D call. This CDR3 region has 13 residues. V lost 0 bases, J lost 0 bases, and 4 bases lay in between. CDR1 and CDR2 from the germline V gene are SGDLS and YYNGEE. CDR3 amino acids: CASSVGSSYEQYF. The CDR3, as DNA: TGTGCCAGCAGCGTAGGGAGCTCCTACGAGCAGTACTTC.

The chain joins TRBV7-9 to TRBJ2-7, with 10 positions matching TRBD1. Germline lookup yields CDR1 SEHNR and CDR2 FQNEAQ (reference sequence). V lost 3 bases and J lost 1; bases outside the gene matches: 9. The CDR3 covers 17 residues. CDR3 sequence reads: CASSFRAGTGASYEQYF. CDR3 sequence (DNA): TGTGCCAGCAGCTTTAGAGCCGGGACAGGGGCGTCCTACGAGCAGTACTTC.

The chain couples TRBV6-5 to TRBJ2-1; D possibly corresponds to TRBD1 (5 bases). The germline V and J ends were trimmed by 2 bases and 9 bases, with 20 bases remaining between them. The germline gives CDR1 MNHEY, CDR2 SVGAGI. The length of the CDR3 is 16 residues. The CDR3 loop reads CASSYRMSTVLGEQFF. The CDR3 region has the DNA TGTGCCAGCAGTTACCGGATGTCGACAGTGCTAGGTGAGCAGTTCTTC.

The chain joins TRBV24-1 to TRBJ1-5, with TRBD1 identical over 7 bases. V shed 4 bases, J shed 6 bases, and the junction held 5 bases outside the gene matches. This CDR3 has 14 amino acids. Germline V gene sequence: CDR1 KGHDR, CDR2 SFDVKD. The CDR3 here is CATSDRQGGQPQHF. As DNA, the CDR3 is TGTGCCACCAGTGACAGACAGGGAGGTCAGCCCCAGCATTTT.

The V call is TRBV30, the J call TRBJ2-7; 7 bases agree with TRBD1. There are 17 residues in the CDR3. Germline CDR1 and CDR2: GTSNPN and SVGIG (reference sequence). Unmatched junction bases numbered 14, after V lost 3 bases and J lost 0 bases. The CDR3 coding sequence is TGTGCCTGGAGCCACCTCATGGGACAGACAAGCTCCTACGAGCAGTACTTC. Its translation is CAWSHLMGQTSSYEQYF. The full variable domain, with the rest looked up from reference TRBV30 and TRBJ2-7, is SQTIHQWPATLVQPVGSPLSLECTVEGTSNPNLYWYRQAAGRGLQLLFYSVGIGQISSEVPQNLSASRPQDRQFILSSKKLLLSDSGFYLCAWSHLMGQTSSYEQYFGPGTRLTVT.

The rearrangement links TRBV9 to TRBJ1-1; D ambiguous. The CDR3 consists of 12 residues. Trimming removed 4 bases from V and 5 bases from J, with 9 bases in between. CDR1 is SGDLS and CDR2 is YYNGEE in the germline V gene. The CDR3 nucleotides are TGTGCCAGCAGCATGCTAGAGACTGAAGCTTTCTTT. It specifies CASSMLETEAFF.

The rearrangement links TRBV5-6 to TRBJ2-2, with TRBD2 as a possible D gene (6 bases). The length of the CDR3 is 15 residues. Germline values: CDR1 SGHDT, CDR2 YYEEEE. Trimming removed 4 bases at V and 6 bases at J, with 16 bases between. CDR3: CASSTREFGPGELFF. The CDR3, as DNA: TGTGCCAGCAGCACCCGGGAGTTCGGCCCCGGGGAGCTGTTTTTT. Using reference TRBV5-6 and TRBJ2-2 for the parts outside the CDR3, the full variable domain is DAGVTQSPTHLIKTRGQQVTLRCSPKSGHDTVSWYQQALGQGPQFIFQYYEEEERQRGNFPDRFSGHQFPNYSSELNVNALLLGDSALYLCASSTREFGPGELFFGEGSRLTVL.

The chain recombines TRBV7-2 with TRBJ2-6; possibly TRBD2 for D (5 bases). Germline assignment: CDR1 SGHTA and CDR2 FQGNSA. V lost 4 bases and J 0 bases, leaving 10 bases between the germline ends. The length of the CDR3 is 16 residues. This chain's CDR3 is CASSWSGDSGANVLTF. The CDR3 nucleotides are TGTGCCAGCAGCTGGTCCGGGGACTCTGGGGCCAACGTCCTGACTTTC.

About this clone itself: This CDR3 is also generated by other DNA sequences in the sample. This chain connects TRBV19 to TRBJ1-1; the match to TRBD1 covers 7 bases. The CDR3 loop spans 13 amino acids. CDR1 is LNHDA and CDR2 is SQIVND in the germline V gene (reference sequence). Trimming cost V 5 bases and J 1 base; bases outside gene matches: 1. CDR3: CASSRDRNTEAFF. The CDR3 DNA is TGTGCCAGTAGTCGGGACAGGAACACTGAAGCTTTCTTT.

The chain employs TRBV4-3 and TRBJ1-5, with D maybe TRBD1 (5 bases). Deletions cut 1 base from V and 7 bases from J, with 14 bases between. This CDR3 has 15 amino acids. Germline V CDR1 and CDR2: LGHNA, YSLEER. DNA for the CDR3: TGCGCCAGCAGCCAAGTTATCCAGGGTCGGCAGCCCCAGCATTTT. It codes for CASSQVIQGRQPQHF.

DNA of the CDR3: TGTGCCAGCAGCCCGGCGGGGGTCCCTAATGAAAAACTGTTTTTT. Its translation: CASSPAGVPNEKLFF. J is TRBJ1-4 and V is TRBV7-8; perhaps TRBD1 as D (5 bases). Germline lookup yields CDR1 SGHVS and CDR2 FQNEAQ. V gave up 5 bases and J gave up 3 bases, with 13 bases separating them. This CDR3 region has 15 residues.